The next 25 T cell receptor beta chains were all read from a single sample in a study of response to subunit inactivated influenza vaccine. TCRdb reprocessed the RT-PCR reads via MiXCR and lists one record per CDR3 protein. The repertoire holds around 490,000 distinct CDR3 sequences, with 6% to 9% as singletons. Sequenced here: PBMCs from blood, sampled 23 to 25 months after vaccination. The receptors were sampled from a man between 50 and 75 years old who received an inactivated influenza vaccine.

This clonotype was picked up many times. The rearrangement joins TRBV27 to TRBJ2-1; 11 bases are shared with TRBD2. The CDR3 runs 16 residues. CDR1 MNHEY and CDR2 SMNVEV come from the germline V gene (reference sequence). Losses at the gene ends were 3 bases for V and 1 base for J; bases not matched to a gene: 2. In DNA, the CDR3 is TGTGCCAGCAGTTTGGGACTAGCGGTGTCCTACAATGAGCAGTTCTTC. Amino acid sequence: CASSLGLAVSYNEQFF.

The chain combines TRBV11-2 with TRBJ2-5; 7 positions agree with TRBD2. Per the germline V gene, CDR1 is SGHAT and CDR2 is FQNNGV. The CDR3 runs 15 residues. V shed 4 bases and J 1 base; nucleotides not matched to a gene: 6. The CDR3 spells CASSYTRGIQETQYF. The CDR3 bases are TGTGCCAGCAGCTATACGCGGGGGATCCAAGAGACCCAGTACTTC.

This rearrangement joins TRBV5-6 to TRBJ1-6; 9 positions match TRBD1. The CDR3 is 14 residues long. CDR1 is SGHDT, CDR2 YYEEEE, per germline. Germline trimming cut 4 bases from V and 10 bases from J; bases unmatched to any gene: 6. CDR3 sequence: CASSHRDRASPLHF. The CDR3 DNA sequence: TGTGCCAGCAGCCACCGGGACAGGGCCTCACCCCTCCACTTT.

This clonotype was seen a handful of times. The chain links TRBV20-1 to TRBJ1-2, with TRBD1 matching over 9 bases. V gave up 0 bases and J gave up 7 bases; unmatched junction bases: 3. This CDR3 spans 13 amino acids. Germline V CDR1 and CDR2: DFQATT, SNEGSKA (reference sequence). This CDR3 reads CSAREGQGGGYTF. As DNA, the CDR3 is TGCAGTGCTAGAGAGGGACAGGGCGGTGGCTACACCTTC.

In this sample, this clonotype turned up a few times. The chain couples TRBV20-1 to TRBJ2-2; D perhaps matches TRBD1 (5 bases). The V end lost 0 bases, the J end lost 8 bases, and 10 bases lay between the germline ends. Per germline, CDR1 DFQATT and CDR2 SNEGSKA (reference sequence). CDR3 size: 13 residues. The DNA for the CDR3 is TGCAGTGCTAGAGATGCAGGGCCTGGGGAGCTGTTTTTT. It codes for CSARDAGPGELFF.

This clonotype was detected only a few times. V gene TRBV28 combines with J gene TRBJ1-6, with a tentative D call TRBD1 (6 bases). The CDR3 sequence is 14 residues long. The V end lost 7 bases, the J end lost 8 bases, and 15 bases lay between the germline ends. In germline, CDR1 is MDHEN, CDR2 SYDVKM. CDR3 amino acids: CASMVGQGYSPLHF. CDR3 DNA sequence: TGTGCCAGCATGGTCGGGCAGGGGTATTCACCCCTCCACTTT.

In this sample, this clonotype turned up a few times. The chain links TRBV18 to TRBJ1-4; D unresolved. V lost 8 bases and J 0 bases, leaving 10 bases between the germline ends. CDR1 is KGHSH and CDR2 is LQKENI in the germline V gene. The CDR3 covers 14 residues. CDR3 protein: CASHLGATNEKLFF. The CDR3 DNA follows: TGTGCCAGCCACTTAGGAGCAACTAATGAAAAACTGTTTTTT.

This clonotype was counted a few times. The gene calls are TRBV24-1 and TRBJ2-5; a possible D gene is TRBD2 (5 bases). This CDR3 contains 14 residues. The V gene lost 9 bases and the J gene lost 1 base, with 14 bases spanning the gap. Germline CDR1 KGHDR, CDR2 SFDVKD. The CDR3 nucleotides read TGTGCCACCCGATCTCGCGCGGGCCAAGAGACCCAGTACTTC. It translates to CATRSRAGQETQYF.

The chain uses TRBV4-2 and TRBJ2-2, with D uncertain. The CDR3 is 17 amino acids. The germline V and J ends were trimmed by 0 bases and 5 bases, with 16 bases remaining between them. The germline CDR1 and CDR2 sequences are LGHNA and YNFKEQ. CDR3: CASSQDWTVGRTGELFF. CDR3 bases: TGTGCCAGCAGCCAAGATTGGACGGTCGGTAGGACCGGGGAGCTGTTTTTT.

This clonotype has a handful of counts. The chain combines TRBV4-2 with TRBJ2-3, with D unresolved. Per germline, CDR1 LGHNA and CDR2 YNFKEQ. V was trimmed by 0 bases and J by 4 bases, leaving 11 bases between them. The CDR3 is made up of 15 amino acids. In DNA form, the CDR3 reads TGTGCCAGCAGCCAAGAGGCAAACCGCCCAGATACGCAGTATTTT. This codes for CASSQEANRPDTQYF.

This chain links TRBV5-5 with TRBJ2-2; 9 bases fit TRBD1. J gave up 7 bases and V 0 bases, and 7 bases lay outside the gene matches. The germline V gene encodes CDR1 SGHKS and CDR2 YYEKEE (reference sequence). CDR3 size: 16 residues. The CDR3 sequence: CASSLGGTGTIGELFF. The CDR3 DNA is TGTGCCAGCAGCTTGGGAGGGACAGGGACAATCGGGGAGCTGTTTTTT.

Ten or more counts support this clonotype. The chain combines TRBV7-2 with TRBJ1-2; TRBD1 might be the D (6 bases). The CDR3 covers 13 residues. V was clipped by 5 bases and J by 7 bases, with 14 bases between them. The germline V gene encodes CDR1 SGHTA and CDR2 FQGNSA. The CDR3 protein is CASSPRQEAGYTF. CDR3 DNA: TGTGCCAGCAGCCCAAGACAGGAGGCTGGCTACACCTTC.

This clonotype showed up many times. V is TRBV7-6 and J is TRBJ2-1; 11 bases map to TRBD2. The germline CDR1 and CDR2 sequences are SGHVS and FNYEAQ. The CDR3 totals 15 residues. V dropped 5 bases and J dropped 7; count of bases not matched to a gene: 7. CDR3 sequence (DNA): TGTGCCAGCAGCCACGGGACTAGCGGTCTAAATGAGCAGTTCTTC. It specifies CASSHGTSGLNEQFF.

This clonotype was seen a handful of times. This chain's CDR3 is CASSLDPHQGADEQYF. For the CDR3, the DNA is TGTGCCAGCAGCTTAGATCCACACCAGGGCGCGGACGAGCAGTACTTC. This chain connects TRBV11-2 to TRBJ2-7, with D perhaps matching TRBD1 (5 bases). The V end lost 0 bases, the J end lost 5 bases, and 17 bases lay between the germline ends. Germline V gene data show CDR1 as SGHAT and CDR2 as FQNNGV. The CDR3 covers 16 residues.

This clonotype was seen at least ten times. This chain links TRBV6-1 with TRBJ2-2; TRBD1 matches at 12 bases. The CDR3 is 17 residues long. V shed 4 bases and J 3 bases; nucleotides not matched to a gene: 6. The germline gives CDR1 MNHNS, CDR2 SASEGT. As DNA, the CDR3 is TGTGCCAGCAGTGCCCGGGACAGGGGGCTAGACACCGGGGAGCTGTTTTTT. As protein: CASSARDRGLDTGELFF.

V gene TRBV6-1 combines with J gene TRBJ2-1, with a possible D match to TRBD1 (6 bases). V was cut by 6 bases and J by 3 bases, with 15 bases left in between. Per germline, CDR1 MNHNS and CDR2 SASEGT. This CDR3 is built from 15 residues. This chain's CDR3 is CASRPTGLYYNEQFF. CDR3 sequence (DNA): TGTGCCAGCAGACCAACAGGGCTATACTACAATGAGCAGTTCTTC.

With respect to this clonotype: A read error is possible here, since a much larger clone lies one base away. The chain is built from TRBV9 and TRBJ1-2, with D perhaps matching TRBD1 (5 bases). CDR1 SGDLS and CDR2 YYNGEE come from the germline V gene. The CDR3 has 14 amino acids. V lost 0 bases, J lost 2 bases, and 8 bases lay in between. For the CDR3, the DNA is TGTGCCAGCAGCGTAGGGAAGGGGAACTATGGCTACACCTTC. Translating gives CASSVGKGNYGYTF.

J is TRBJ2-3 and V is TRBV5-1, with 7 bases aligning to TRBD1. Germline CDR1 SGHRS, CDR2 YFSETQ. CDR3 length equals 15 residues. V trimming: 2 bases; J trimming: 6 bases; junction bases outside the gene matches: 9. The CDR3 spells CASSFLTGLRDTQYF. The CDR3 DNA is TGCGCCAGCAGCTTCTTGACAGGGTTAAGGGATACGCAGTATTTT. The full variable domain, completed using reference TRBV5-1 and TRBJ2-3, is KAGVTQTPRYLIKTRGQQVTLSCSPISGHRSVSWYQQTPGQGLQFLFEYFSETQRNKGNFPGRFSGRQFSNSRSEMNVSTLELGDSALYLCASSFLTGLRDTQYFGPGTRLTVL.

This clonotype was found many times. V usage is TRBV20-1 and J usage is TRBJ2-7, with TRBD2 matching over 14 bases. The CDR3 runs to 16 residues. Germline V gives CDR1 DFQATT, CDR2 SNEGSKA (reference sequence). V lost 5 bases to trimming and J lost 7 bases; unmatched junction nucleotides: 13. In DNA, the CDR3 is TGCAGTGCTTCCGGGACTAGCGGGAGTTCCGGGTTGGAGCAGTACTTC. Encoded protein: CSASGTSGSSGLEQYF.

This rearrangement joins TRBV7-8 to TRBJ1-4; 9 positions agree with TRBD1. Trimming took 5 bases from V and 8 from J; bases not matched to a gene: 9. Germline V gene data show CDR1 as SGHVS and CDR2 as FQNEAQ. This CDR3 spans 15 amino acids. The CDR3 DNA follows: TGTGCCAGCAGCCCAAAGAGGGACAGGGTGGAAAAACTGTTTTTT. It is translated as CASSPKRDRVEKLFF.

This clonotype was recorded many times. The J gene is TRBJ2-1, the V gene TRBV14, with a weak D call TRBD2 (5 bases). Trimming shortened V by 0 bases and J by 11 bases, and 11 bases separated the two germline ends. The CDR3 consists of 13 residues. Germline V gives CDR1 SGHDN, CDR2 FVKESK. CDR3 nucleotide sequence: TGTGCCAGCAGCCAAGATACGGCGGGTAAGCAGTTCTTC. Residues: CASSQDTAGKQFF.

In this sample, this clonotype turned up a few times. This chain connects TRBV4-1 to TRBJ2-1; D gene unclear. Trimming pared 3 bases from V and 3 bases from J, leaving 6 bases between. There are 13 residues in the CDR3. Per germline, CDR1 MGHRA and CDR2 YSYEKL. The CDR3 nucleotides read TGCGCCAGCAGCCATGCATACTACAATGAGCAGTTCTTC. Residues: CASSHAYYNEQFF.

This clonotype came up a few times. The chain is built from TRBV5-1 and TRBJ2-1; tentatively, D is TRBD1 (5 bases). Trimming took 5 bases from V and 9 from J, leaving 18 bases between them. Germline V gene lookup returns CDR1 SGHRS and CDR2 YFSETQ. There are 14 residues in the CDR3. The CDR3 here is CASSKGQGSTEQFF. The CDR3 DNA reads TGCGCCAGCAGTAAGGGGCAGGGCAGCACTGAGCAGTTCTTC.

The chain combines TRBV20-1 with TRBJ2-1; D uncertain. V shed 3 bases and J shed 0 bases, with 15 bases lying between them. Germline V lookup: CDR1 DFQATT, CDR2 SNEGSKA (reference sequence). The CDR3 has 16 amino acids. DNA of the CDR3: TGCAGTGCTAGTGGGCTGGAAGCTAGCTCCTACAATGAGCAGTTCTTC. Translated: CSASGLEASSYNEQFF.

Written as DNA, the CDR3 is TGCAGCGTTGCCTCGACTAGCGGAGGCACAGATACGCAGTATTTT. Its protein product is CSVASTSGGTDTQYF. The chain is built from TRBV29-1 and TRBJ2-3; 9 nucleotides line up with TRBD2. CDR1 is SQVTM and CDR2 is ANQGSEA in the germline V gene. This CDR3 has 15 amino acids. V lost 4 bases, J lost 1 base, and 6 bases stayed unmatched.